The subject of this entry is one TCR beta chain. There are a few counts of this clone. It has no known antigen specificity. No base quality information exists; no much larger clone differs at one position. The entire isolated RNA was reverse transcribed using the High Capacity cDNA Reverse Transcription Kit, and thus expressed TCRB transcripts were sequenced. Deep immunoSEQ sequencing was applied to naive, central memory and regulatory T cell samples, giving an average of about 3.6 million total reads per sample. After sorted cells were lysed in RLT buffer, RNA was extracted with DNase-treated RNeasy Micro or Mini kits, with the choice depending on cell number. Each cell subset was processed separately to prevent cross-contamination, with patient and healthy donor samples processed together. The immunoSEQ multiplex PCR was used to amplify TCRB sequences from cDNA, generating 87-bp fragments that spanned the CDR3 region. Amplicons were sequenced on the Illumina HiSeq platform. As for how the authors treated the data: PCR bias was corrected computationally using synthetic template baselines, and reads within Hamming distance 2 were collapsed, with unmergeable singletons discarded. Reads were aligned against IMGT to assign V, D and J genes, CDR3 length and insertions or deletions at six rearrangement sites. Within each subset, clonotype counts were normalized to sorted cell number, after which true diversity and Gini coefficients were computed with the tcR R package. The overlap coefficient, calculated on TCRB nucleotide sequences, was used to measure repertoire sharing. As a proxy for the pre-selection repertoire, out-of-frame TCRB sequences from naive cells were analyzed. TCRdb took this table from immuneACCESS and kept in-frame rearrangements with V and J called. Such tables lack part of the clones; where checked against another copy, unresolved V genes explain under half of the gap, and the rest is unexplained. V, J and clone size reflect that table, while D and trimming were determined from the DNA. The sample includes over 200,000 clones, with approximately 11% observed a single time. 0.017% of the sample goes to the ten largest clones.

A single peripheral blood draw of 90 to 150 mL on average was collected from each donor into heparinised tubes. Naive, central memory, regulatory and stem cell-like memory CD4+ T cells were sorted on a BD FACSAria II using a panel including CD45RO, CCR7, CD25, CD127, CD95 and CD27. All sorted populations exceeded 95% purity. Right away, PBMCs were isolated by Lymphoprep density gradient centrifugation and were stained directly, with no culture step. So that batch effects would be minimized, each experiment stained and sorted samples in pairs, pairing one healthy donor with one patient. The sample originates from a study of beta chain features in type 1 diabetes (dated by TCRdb to the late 2010s). For context, the study as a whole: Mean age, gender distribution, total cell number and subset yield were not different between patients and healthy donors. Naive and central memory subsets were obtained from all 30 or so donors, but regulatory and stem cell-like memory subsets were isolated from only 8 patients and roughly 8 healthy donors. The study compared TCRB repertoires of sorted circulating CD4+ T cell subsets between recently diagnosed type 1 diabetes patients and matched healthy donors. A total of approximately 110,000,000 sorted cells were examined across all samples, and a strong correlation was observed between cell number per subset and RNA yield. The paper's findings and limits, for the study overall: Naive, central memory and regulatory TCRB repertoires appeared more similar among patients than among healthy donors. Shorter templates might be favored by PCR, yet because patient and control samples were amplified and corrected together, any such skew would affect both groups equally. Type 1 diabetes patients showed a moderate but significant shortening of TCRB CDR3 length in all four CD4+ subsets. Because cDNA was sequenced instead of genomic DNA, activated cells with high expression could be over-represented, although the groups did not differ in activation or CD3 levels. At VDJ recombination sites, type 1 diabetes patients had fewer insertions and more deleted nucleotides, which implies abnormalities in thymic rearrangement. Because small numbers of individuals were included in the HLA sub-analyses, any influence of HLA type on TCRB rearrangement was left unresolved.

Relative to germline, V is missing 4 bases and J is missing 9 bases, with 3 bases of the junction outside any gene match. According to the germline V gene, CDR1 reads SGHRS and CDR2 reads YFSETQ. Its CDR3 holds 13 amino acids, cysteine through phenylalanine. The sequence is cut down to CDR3 DNA, 39 bases in frame from base 1. Sequenced sample: naive CD4+ T cells from blood. This specimen's cell subset or site label, per the study, means: true naive CD4+ T cells. The receptor comes from a young man with type 1 diabetes. Recombination joined TRBV5-1 with TRBJ1-6; 8 central nucleotides agree with TRBD1. The CDR3 reads as follows: CASSEDRVSPLHF. Read as DNA, the sequence is TGCGCCAGCAGCGAGGACAGGGTTTCACCCCTCCACTTT.